This T cell receptor beta chain was identified during a study of blood T cells in healthy people across ages. Regarding the study as a whole: Versus aged donors, long-lived donors had higher diversity and more naive CD4+ cells.

The CDR3 has 15 amino acids. CDR1 SGHDN and CDR2 FVKESK come from the germline V gene. With 1 base clipped from V and 2 bases from J, the junction kept 3 bases outside the gene matches. For the second PCR, which ran for about 6 to 11 cycles, a sample-barcoded 5' primer and a J-beta primer mix were used. Each sample provided no less than 3 million CDR3-containing paired-end reads. TCRdb re-called the 5' RACE reads with MiXCR, one entry per CDR3 protein. Here the sample spans some 790,000 distinct CDR3 sequences, roughly 26% being singletons. Concerning this clonotype itself: Its target is not known.

Sequencing used blood. The TCR sequence derives from an elderly woman in good health. The gene calls are TRBV14 and TRBJ2-7, with 9 bases aligning to TRBD1. CDR3 region: CASSQGWDRAYEQYF. In nucleotides, the CDR3 is TGTGCCAGCAGCCAAGGATGGGACAGGGCCTACGAGCAGTACTTC.